Described below is a single T cell receptor (beta chain) sequence and its context. Its antigen is unknown. This CDR3 contains 15 residues. Germline V gene lookup returns CDR1 SGHTA and CDR2 FQGNSA. Germline trimming cut 5 bases from V and 6 bases from J; bases unmatched to any gene: 9. The data belong to a study of blood T cells in healthy people across ages. Overall study: Template-switching capture recovered about one barcoded beta molecule per two T cells.

The study's findings and limits: Estimated diversity, derived from one million T cells, was regarded as an underestimate.

A sample-barcoded 5' primer and a J-beta primer mix were used in a second PCR of about 7 to 11 cycles. TCRdb independently ran MiXCR on the 5' RACE reads; one entry per CDR3 protein. The sample lists about 1.8 million distinct CDR3 sequences, about 50% occurring once. The sequence came from a woman aged 40-49 years in good health. The sample was blood. This rearrangement joins TRBV7-2 to TRBJ2-2; 7 bases agree with TRBD1. CDR3 sequence reads: CASSARQGRAGELFF. The CDR3 nucleotides are TGTGCCAGCAGCGCCCGACAGGGACGGGCCGGGGAGCTGTTTTTT.